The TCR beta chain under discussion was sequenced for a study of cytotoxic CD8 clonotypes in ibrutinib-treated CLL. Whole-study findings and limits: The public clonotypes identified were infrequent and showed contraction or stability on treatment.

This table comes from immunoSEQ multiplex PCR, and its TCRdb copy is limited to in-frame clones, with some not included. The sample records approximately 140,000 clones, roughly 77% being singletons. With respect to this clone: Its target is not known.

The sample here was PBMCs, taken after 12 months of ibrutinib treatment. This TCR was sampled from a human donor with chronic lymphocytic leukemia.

CDR3 coding DNA: TGTGCCAGCAGCCTCGGGTTCAATGAGCAGTTCTTC. Encoded protein: CASSLGFNEQFF. The chain uses TRBV7-9 and TRBJ2-1; D gene ambiguous. The V and J ends lost 5 bases and 6 bases respectively, with 8 bases between them. From germline, CDR1 is SEHNR and CDR2 FQNEAQ (reference sequence). There are 12 residues in the CDR3.